Each of the 24 T cell receptor beta chains below was sequenced from the same sample in a study of shared clonotypes between healthy human individuals. Libraries were prepared by immunoSEQ multiplex PCR; TCRdb keeps only in-frame clonotypes and omits some of them. In the table there are about 2.1 million clones, around 93% of which are singletons. Naive CD8 cells comprised CD45RO-negative, CCR7-positively selected cells, excluding terminally differentiated effector memory CD45RA+ cells. Sequences were obtained from naive CD8+ T cells from PBMCs. The receptors originated from a man between 18 and 35 years old in good health. Some clones in this sample may be carry-over from other donors' samples.

The chain is built from TRBV28 and TRBJ1-5; D is unclear. Germline V gene sequence: CDR1 MDHEN, CDR2 SYDVKM. CDR3 length: 14 amino acids. The ends were cut back, 3 bases at V and 3 bases at J, with 9 bases in the middle. The CDR3 is CASSFRGPNQPQHF. Here the CDR3 DNA reads TGTGCCAGCAGTTTTCGAGGACCCAATCAGCCCCAGCATTTT.

V gene TRBV6-5 combines with J gene TRBJ2-7, with 7 bases that match TRBD1. The CDR3 covers 15 residues. Germline V gene data show CDR1 as MNHEY and CDR2 as SVGAGI. J lost 3 bases, V lost 6 bases, and 11 bases had no gene match. The CDR3 DNA sequence: TGTGCCAGCAGGACCCAGGGGGATGCTTTCTACGAGCAGTACTTC. Translation: CASRTQGDAFYEQYF.

The rearrangement links TRBV7-2 to TRBJ2-7; D not resolved. V lost 2 bases and J 5 bases, leaving 16 bases between the germline ends. There are 15 residues in the CDR3. Germline CDR1 and CDR2: SGHTA and FQGNSA. The CDR3 is CASSLLPVPIHEQYF. DNA for the CDR3: TGTGCCAGCAGCTTACTCCCCGTCCCCATCCACGAGCAGTACTTC.

Notes on this clone: Additional DNA sequences in this sample encode the identical CDR3. The chain links TRBV11-2 to TRBJ2-7; no clear D. Germline loops: CDR1 SGHAT, CDR2 FQNNGV. Trimming shortened V by 3 bases and J by 4 bases, and 7 bases separated the two germline ends. The CDR3 runs 12 residues. The DNA for the CDR3 is TGTGCCAGCAGCTTTTGGGCGTACGAGCAGTACTTC. Its protein is CASSFWAYEQYF.

The chain has TRBV7-3 and TRBJ2-2; TRBD1 is a possible D gene (5 bases). V was shortened by 2 bases and J by 3 bases, with 16 bases between the two germline ends. CDR1 SGHTA and CDR2 FQGTGA come from the germline V gene. CDR3 length equals 17 residues. In DNA, the CDR3 is TGTGCCAGCAGCTTACCCCCAGACAGAACCCACACCGGGGAGCTGTTTTTT. It yields the protein CASSLPPDRTHTGELFF. The full variable domain, in which reference TRBV7-3 and TRBJ2-2 provide the parts outside the CDR3, is GAGVSQTPSNKVTEKGKYVELRCDPISGHTALYWYRQSLGQGPEFLIYFQGTGAADDSGLPNDRFFAVRPEGSVSTLKIQRTERGDSAVYLCASSLPPDRTHTGELFFGEGSRLTVL.

The chain is built from TRBV14 and TRBJ2-1; TRBD1 matches at 7 bases. Unmatched junction bases numbered 8, after V lost 0 bases and J lost 3 bases. The length of the CDR3 is 17 residues. In germline, CDR1 is SGHDN, CDR2 FVKESK. CDR3 residues: CASSQDLDREYYNEQFF. For the CDR3, the DNA is TGTGCCAGCAGCCAAGATCTTGACAGGGAATACTACAATGAGCAGTTCTTC. The entire variable domain, with the rest obtained from reference TRBV14 and TRBJ2-1, is as follows: EAGVTQFPSHSVIEKGQTVTLRCDPISGHDNLYWYRRVMGKEIKFLLHFVKESKQDESGMPNNRFLAERTGGTYSTLKVQPAELEDSGVYFCASSQDLDREYYNEQFFGPGTRLTVL.

The chain employs TRBV5-4 and TRBJ2-7, with TRBD2 matching 9 bases. Germline-derived CDR1 and CDR2 are SGHNT and YYREEE (reference sequence). The CDR3 consists of 14 residues. The V and J ends lost 3 bases and 5 bases, in that order; junction bases with no gene match: 6. Here the CDR3 reads CASSYLAGRHEQYF. CDR3 DNA: TGTGCCAGCAGCTACCTAGCGGGAAGGCACGAGCAGTACTTC. The full variable domain, rest sourced from reference TRBV5-4 and TRBJ2-7, is ETGVTQSPTHLIKTRGQQVTLRCSSQSGHNTVSWYQQALGQGPQFIFQYYREEENGRGNFPPRFSGLQFPNYSSELNVNALELDDSALYLCASSYLAGRHEQYFGPGTRLTVT.

The chain couples TRBV11-2 to TRBJ2-7, with unresolved D. From germline, CDR1 is SGHAT and CDR2 FQNNGV. The CDR3 is made up of 11 amino acids. The V end lost 5 bases, the J end lost 5 bases, and 7 bases lay between the germline ends. CDR3 in DNA: TGTGCCAGCAGCCCGAGTCACGAGCAGTACTTC. It is translated as CASSPSHEQYF.

The gene calls are TRBV5-4 and TRBJ2-1; 9 positions agree with TRBD2. Germline V gene sequence: CDR1 SGHNT, CDR2 YYREEE (reference sequence). Trimming at V came to 4 bases and at J to 8 bases, leaving 7 bases not matched to a gene. This CDR3 has 14 amino acids. The CDR3, as DNA: TGTGCCAGCAGCAATCACGCGGGGGGGGATGAGCAGTTCTTC. Translated, it gives CASSNHAGGDEQFF.

CDR3 sequence: CSVVFTKGTGELFF. As DNA, the CDR3 is TGCAGCGTTGTTTTTACTAAGGGAACCGGGGAGCTGTTTTTT. V and J are TRBV29-1 and TRBJ2-2; D is ambiguous. V was pared by 4 bases and J by 5 bases, with 14 bases between. Germline CDR1 is SQVTM and CDR2 is ANQGSEA. The CDR3 sequence is 14 residues long.

The chain recombines TRBV28 with TRBJ2-2; 12 positions match TRBD2. The CDR3 runs 18 residues. Germline V gene data show CDR1 as MDHEN and CDR2 as SYDVKM. The trim removed 6 bases at V and 3 bases at J, leaving 11 bases unmatched. The CDR3 bases are TGTGCCAGCAGCCCCCACCTAGCGGGAGGGCCCCACACCGGGGAGCTGTTTTTT. Amino acid sequence: CASSPHLAGGPHTGELFF.

V gene TRBV16 combines with J gene TRBJ1-1; TRBD1 matches 9 bases. Germline V CDR1 and CDR2: KGHSY, FQNENV. V lost 3 bases, J lost 1 base, and 3 bases stayed unmatched. The CDR3 length is 15 residues. CDR3 loop: CASSQQDRGNTEAFF. In DNA, the CDR3 is TGTGCCAGCAGCCAGCAGGACAGGGGGAACACTGAAGCTTTCTTT.

J is TRBJ2-1 and V is TRBV4-1; 11 nucleotides line up with TRBD2. The V segment lost 0 bases and the J segment 0 bases; nucleotides outside the gene matches: 10. The CDR3 covers 20 residues. Germline V gene sequence: CDR1 MGHRA, CDR2 YSYEKL. DNA of the CDR3: TGCGCCAGCAGCCAAGATACCGGACTAGCGGGCTCGATCTCCTACAATGAGCAGTTCTTC. Amino acids: CASSQDTGLAGSISYNEQFF.

V is TRBV4-3 and J is TRBJ2-5; D is possibly TRBD1 or TRBD2 (5 bases each). The CDR3 extends over 15 amino acids. Trimming removed 0 bases at V and 5 bases at J, with 13 bases between. Germline CDR1 LGHNA, CDR2 YSLEER. The chain's CDR3 is CASSQDLGTYETQYF. The CDR3 DNA sequence: TGCGCCAGCAGCCAAGATCTAGGGACGTATGAGACCCAGTACTTC.

As to this clone: Other DNA sequences in the same sample also yield this CDR3. This chain joins TRBV5-1 and TRBJ1-1; D gene unclear. The V and J ends lost 4 bases and 0 bases respectively, with 7 bases between them. The CDR3 is made up of 13 amino acids. Germline loops: CDR1 SGHRS, CDR2 YFSETQ. The CDR3 sequence is CASSGPLNTEAFF. CDR3 bases: TGCGCCAGCAGCGGCCCCCTGAACACTGAAGCTTTCTTT. The full variable domain, with the rest looked up from reference TRBV5-1 and TRBJ1-1, is KAGVTQTPRYLIKTRGQQVTLSCSPISGHRSVSWYQQTPGQGLQFLFEYFSETQRNKGNFPGRFSGRQFSNSRSEMNVSTLELGDSALYLCASSGPLNTEAFFGQGTRLTVV.

The V call is TRBV18, the J call TRBJ2-5; possibly TRBD1 for D (6 bases). The germline V and J ends were trimmed by 2 bases and 2 bases, with 9 bases remaining between them. The CDR3 runs 14 residues. Germline lookup yields CDR1 KGHSH and CDR2 LQKENI. The CDR3 here is CASSPGDNQETQYF. In nucleotides, the CDR3 is TGTGCCAGCTCACCAGGGGACAATCAAGAGACCCAGTACTTC.

This chain uses TRBV14 with TRBJ1-3; 7 bases agree with TRBD1. The CDR3 covers 16 residues. The germline V gene has CDR1 SGHDN and CDR2 FVKESK. V was clipped by 2 bases and J by 2 bases; unmatched bases: 6. The CDR3 protein is CASSQPDRATGNTIYF. The CDR3 bases are TGTGCCAGCAGCCAACCCGACAGGGCTACTGGAAACACCATATATTTT.

V and J are TRBV6-5 and TRBJ2-1, with TRBD2 matching over 9 bases. The V gene's germline CDR1 is MNHEY and CDR2 SVGAGI. Unmatched junction bases numbered 11, after V lost 6 bases and J lost 8 bases. The CDR3 length is 15 residues. Written as DNA, the CDR3 is TGTGCCAGCAGCTATCTAGCGGGACCCTTTGATGAGCAGTTCTTC. This codes for CASSYLAGPFDEQFF.

J is TRBJ1-1 and V is TRBV19, with 7 bases matching TRBD1. Germline V gives CDR1 LNHDA, CDR2 SQIVND (reference sequence). Trimming cost V 4 bases and J 3 bases; bases outside gene matches: 5. CDR3 length: 14 residues. CDR3 amino acids: CASSRGGFYTEAFF. The CDR3, as DNA: TGTGCCAGTAGTAGAGGGGGCTTTTACACTGAAGCTTTCTTT.

The J gene is TRBJ1-4, the V gene TRBV2; tentative D call: TRBD1 (6 bases). The CDR3 covers 15 residues. The V gene lost 2 bases and the J gene lost 6 bases, with 13 bases spanning the gap. Germline V gene sequence: CDR1 SNHLY, CDR2 FYNNEI. The CDR3: CASSESRAGDEKLFF. The CDR3, as DNA: TGTGCCAGCAGTGAAAGCCGGGCAGGGGATGAAAAACTGTTTTTT.

The V and J genes are TRBV7-9 and TRBJ2-2, with D possibly being TRBD1 (6 bases). Per the germline V gene, CDR1 is SEHNR and CDR2 is FQNEAQ (reference sequence). V was shortened by 3 bases and J by 1 base, with 9 bases between the two germline ends. This CDR3 contains 15 residues. CDR3 sequence (DNA): TGTGCCAGCAGCTTCAGGGGACAGAACACCGGGGAGCTGTTTTTT. Translating it yields CASSFRGQNTGELFF.

A word on this clone: Other DNA sequences from this sample encode an identical CDR3 as well. The rearrangement joins TRBV7-9 to TRBJ1-2; TRBD1 might be the D (5 bases). Germline CDR1 SEHNR, CDR2 FQNEAQ (reference sequence). The CDR3 is 13 amino acids. V lost 1 base to trimming and J lost 6 bases, with 9 bases between them. CDR3 loop: CASSLGRGNGYTF. CDR3 nucleotide sequence: TGTGCCAGCAGCTTAGGTCGGGGGAATGGCTACACCTTC.

The chain combines TRBV19 with TRBJ2-7; a possible D gene is TRBD1 (6 bases). Germline CDR1 and CDR2: LNHDA and SQIVND (reference sequence). Trimming took 5 bases from V and 5 from J, leaving 16 bases between them. The CDR3 has 14 residues. The CDR3 loop is CASSLTGNLNEQYF. The DNA of the CDR3 is TGTGCCAGTAGTTTGACAGGTAATTTGAACGAGCAGTACTTC. Supplemented by reference TRBV19 and TRBJ2-7, the full variable domain reads DGGITQSPKYLFRKEGQNVTLSCEQNLNHDAMYWYRQDPGQGLRLIYYSQIVNDFQKGDIAEGYSVSREKKESFPLTVTSAQKNPTAFYLCASSLTGNLNEQYFGPGTRLTVT.

V gene TRBV27 combines with J gene TRBJ2-1, with 8 bases identical to TRBD2. J was trimmed by 4 bases and V by 2 bases; bases with no gene match: 10. This CDR3 contains 17 residues. CDR1 is MNHEY, CDR2 SMNVEV, per germline (reference sequence). DNA for the CDR3: TGTGCCAGCAGTTTAGTGGGGCTAGCGGGCAATTACAATGAGCAGTTCTTC. This sequence encodes CASSLVGLAGNYNEQFF.